The clone carrying this T cell receptor beta chain came up a few times. The target antigen is unknown. Patient tissue came from resections in Japan or China, 2014–2017. The sample originates from a study of immune evolution from preneoplasia to lung adenocarcinoma. The V end was cut by 4 bases, the J end by 7 bases, with 17 bases between. Germline V gene lookup returns CDR1 SGHDN and CDR2 FVKESK. This CDR3 is 15 amino acids long. Profiled with immunoSEQ multiplex PCR; TCRdb holds only in-frame clones, not every one. The table records fewer than 12,000 clones, approximately 85% of them present only once. Findings and limits, study-wide: From normal lung to invasive adenocarcinoma, top clone frequencies appeared to decrease. KRAS-mutant nodules had the highest T cell clonality.

This chain links TRBV14 with TRBJ2-1; perhaps TRBD2 as D (5 bases). This clonotype originated in a person aged 65 to 79 with lung adenocarcinoma. Sequences were obtained from FFPE minimally invasive lung adenocarcinoma tissue. CDR3 region: CASSPDLLPGNEQFF. The CDR3 DNA is TGTGCCAGCAGCCCGGACCTACTCCCGGGAAATGAGCAGTTCTTC.